This TCR beta chain was documented in a study of blood T cell repertoires in COVID-19. The overall study: From the United States, Italy and Spain came samples of acute and convalescent COVID-19. PBMCs, B-cell-depleted T cells, or T cells provided the cDNA or gDNA that made up the material.

This clone has more than one count but fewer than ten. In the study's own analysis: Reference gene primer amplification gave estimated nucleated cell counts. Generated by immunoSEQ multiplex PCR, the TCRdb table keeps only in-frame clones and is missing some. D and trimming were read from the DNA, whereas the V and J calls and clone size are those reported in that table. The table records about 100,000 clones, over 60% of them present only once. The CDR3 contains 12 residues. Trimming stripped 6 bases from V and 5 bases from J, with 10 bases between. The sequenced sample was peripheral blood. The chain links TRBV12-3 or TRBV12-4 to TRBJ1-1; D may be TRBD1 (6 bases). This TCR derives from a man aged 45 to 65 who had recovered from COVID-19. CDR3 sequence: CASSGGRTEAFF. The CDR3 DNA is TGTGCCAGCAGCGGGGGGCGAACTGAAGCTTTCTTT.